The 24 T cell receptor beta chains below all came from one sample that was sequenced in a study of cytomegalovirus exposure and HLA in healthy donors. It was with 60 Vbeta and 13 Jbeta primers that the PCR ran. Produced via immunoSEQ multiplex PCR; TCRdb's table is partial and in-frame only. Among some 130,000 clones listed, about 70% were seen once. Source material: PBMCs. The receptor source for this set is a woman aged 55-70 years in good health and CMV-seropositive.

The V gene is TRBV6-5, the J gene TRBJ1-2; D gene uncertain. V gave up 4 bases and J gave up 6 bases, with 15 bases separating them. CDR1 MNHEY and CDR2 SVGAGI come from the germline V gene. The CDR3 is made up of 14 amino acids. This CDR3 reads CASSSPGKLHGYTF. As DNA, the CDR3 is TGTGCCAGCAGTTCCCCCGGGAAGCTCCATGGCTACACCTTC.

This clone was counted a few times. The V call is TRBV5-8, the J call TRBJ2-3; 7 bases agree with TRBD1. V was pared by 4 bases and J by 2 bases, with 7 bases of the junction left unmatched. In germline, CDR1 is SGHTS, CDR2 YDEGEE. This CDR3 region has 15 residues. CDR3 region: CASSPRDSYTDTQYF. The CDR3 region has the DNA TGTGCCAGCAGCCCTAGGGACAGTTACACAGATACGCAGTATTTT.

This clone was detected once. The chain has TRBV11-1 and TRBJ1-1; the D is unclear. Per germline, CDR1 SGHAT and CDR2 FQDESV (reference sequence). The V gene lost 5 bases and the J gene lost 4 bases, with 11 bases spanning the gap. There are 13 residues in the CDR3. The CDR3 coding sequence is TGTGCCAGCAGCCTCATCGAGGGCACTGAAGCTTTCTTT. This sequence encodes CASSLIEGTEAFF.

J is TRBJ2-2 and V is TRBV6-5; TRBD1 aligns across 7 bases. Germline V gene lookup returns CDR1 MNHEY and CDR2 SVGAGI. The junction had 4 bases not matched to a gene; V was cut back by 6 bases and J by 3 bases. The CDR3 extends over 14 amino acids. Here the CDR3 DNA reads TGTGCCAGCAGGTCGACAGGGTACACCGGGGAGCTGTTTTTT. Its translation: CASRSTGYTGELFF.

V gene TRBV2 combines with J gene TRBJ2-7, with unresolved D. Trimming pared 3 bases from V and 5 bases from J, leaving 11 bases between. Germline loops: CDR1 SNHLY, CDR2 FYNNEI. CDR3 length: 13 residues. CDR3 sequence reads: CASSEGLVHEQYF. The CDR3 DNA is TGTGCCAGCAGTGAGGGTCTAGTCCACGAGCAGTACTTC.

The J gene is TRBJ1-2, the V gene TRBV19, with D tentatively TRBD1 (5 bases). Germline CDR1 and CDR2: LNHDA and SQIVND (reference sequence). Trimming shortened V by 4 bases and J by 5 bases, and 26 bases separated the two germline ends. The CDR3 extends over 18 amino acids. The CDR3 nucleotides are TGTGCCAGTAGTACAGGGACTTTATGGCGGGGCTCGCTTTATGGCTACACCTTC. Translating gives CASSTGTLWRGSLYGYTF.

Here the CDR3 DNA reads TGTGCCAGCAGCGCCATGACCGATGCCGGGGAAAAACTGTTTTTT. Protein sequence: CASSAMTDAGEKLFF. The chain combines TRBV9 with TRBJ1-4; D is unresolved. V was clipped by 3 bases and J by 8 bases, with 17 bases between them. This CDR3 is built from 15 residues. CDR1 is SGDLS and CDR2 is YYNGEE in the germline V gene.

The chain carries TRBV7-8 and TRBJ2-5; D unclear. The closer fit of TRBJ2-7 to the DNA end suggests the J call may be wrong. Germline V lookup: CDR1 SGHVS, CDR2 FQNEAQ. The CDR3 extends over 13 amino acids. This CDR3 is CASSFAARHEQYF. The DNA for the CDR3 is TGTGCCAGCAGCTTTGCTGCGCGTCACGAGCAGTACTTC.

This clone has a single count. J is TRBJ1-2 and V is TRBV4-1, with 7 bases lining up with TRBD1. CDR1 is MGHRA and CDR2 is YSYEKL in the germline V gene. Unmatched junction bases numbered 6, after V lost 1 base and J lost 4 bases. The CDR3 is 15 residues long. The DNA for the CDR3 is TGCGCCAGCAGCCAAGGGGGACAGTTTTCCTATGGCTACACCTTC. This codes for CASSQGGQFSYGYTF.

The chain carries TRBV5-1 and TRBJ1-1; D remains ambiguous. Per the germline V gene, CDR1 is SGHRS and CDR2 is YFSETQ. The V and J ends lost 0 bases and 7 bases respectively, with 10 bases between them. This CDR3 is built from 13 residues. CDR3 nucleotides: TGCGCCAGCAGCTTGGAGATGAGGAGTGAAGCTTTCTTT. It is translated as CASSLEMRSEAFF.

CDR3 bases: TGCAGCGTTGGGGGGGGAGGTGTTAACTATGGCTACACCTTC. Encoded protein: CSVGGGGVNYGYTF. The chain joins TRBV29-1 to TRBJ1-2, with a possible D match to TRBD1 (5 bases). The CDR3 has 14 residues. Germline CDR1 reads SQVTM; CDR2 reads ANQGSEA. Trimming removed 4 bases at V and 1 base at J, with 13 bases between.

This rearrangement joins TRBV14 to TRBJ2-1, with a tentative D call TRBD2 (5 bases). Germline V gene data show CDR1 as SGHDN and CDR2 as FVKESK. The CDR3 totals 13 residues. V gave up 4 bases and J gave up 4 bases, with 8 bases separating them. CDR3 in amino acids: CASSLREYNEQFF. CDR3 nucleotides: TGTGCCAGCAGCCTACGGGAATACAATGAGCAGTTCTTC.

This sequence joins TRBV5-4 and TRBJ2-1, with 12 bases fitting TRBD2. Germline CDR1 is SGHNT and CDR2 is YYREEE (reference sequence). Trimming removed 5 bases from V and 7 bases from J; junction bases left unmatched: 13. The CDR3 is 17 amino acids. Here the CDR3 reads CASSRGSSGGVLNEQFF. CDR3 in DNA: TGTGCCAGCAGTAGGGGTTCTAGCGGGGGGGTGTTGAATGAGCAGTTCTTC.

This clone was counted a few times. This CDR3 is CASSSSGSAGEQYF. CDR3 DNA sequence: TGTGCCAGCAGTTCCTCAGGATCGGCGGGGGAGCAGTACTTC. This sequence joins TRBV6-5 and TRBJ2-7; D is perhaps TRBD2 (6 bases). CDR1 MNHEY and CDR2 SVGAGI come from the germline V gene. The CDR3 is 14 residues long. Trimming left V 4 bases short and J 7 bases short, with 17 bases between.

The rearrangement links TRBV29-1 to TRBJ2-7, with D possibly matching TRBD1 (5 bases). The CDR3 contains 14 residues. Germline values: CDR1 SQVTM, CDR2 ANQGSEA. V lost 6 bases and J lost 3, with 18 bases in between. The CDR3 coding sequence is TGCAGCGTCCAAGATCTGGCTAGGGGCTACGAGCAGTACTTC. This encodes CSVQDLARGYEQYF.

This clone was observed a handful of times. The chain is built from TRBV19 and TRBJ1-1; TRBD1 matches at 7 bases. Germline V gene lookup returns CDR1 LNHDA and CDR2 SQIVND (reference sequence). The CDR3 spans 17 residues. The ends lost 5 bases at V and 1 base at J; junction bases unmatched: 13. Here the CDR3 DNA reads TGTGCCAGTAGTTCTCGCTACATGACAGGGCCGAACACTGAAGCTTTCTTT. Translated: CASSSRYMTGPNTEAFF.

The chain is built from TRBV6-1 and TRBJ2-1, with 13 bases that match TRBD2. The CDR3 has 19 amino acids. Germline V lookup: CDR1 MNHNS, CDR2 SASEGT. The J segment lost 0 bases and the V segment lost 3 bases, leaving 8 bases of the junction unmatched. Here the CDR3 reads CASSDLGTSGASSYNEQFF. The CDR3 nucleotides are TGTGCCAGCAGTGACCTCGGGACTAGCGGGGCGAGCTCCTACAATGAGCAGTTCTTC.

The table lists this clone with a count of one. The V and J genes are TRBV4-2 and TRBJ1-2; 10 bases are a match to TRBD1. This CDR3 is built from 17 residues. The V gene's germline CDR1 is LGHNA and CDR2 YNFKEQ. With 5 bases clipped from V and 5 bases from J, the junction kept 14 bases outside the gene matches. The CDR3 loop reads CASSARQGAGEIYGYTF. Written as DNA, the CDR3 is TGTGCCAGCAGCGCCCGACAGGGGGCCGGAGAAATTTATGGCTACACCTTC.

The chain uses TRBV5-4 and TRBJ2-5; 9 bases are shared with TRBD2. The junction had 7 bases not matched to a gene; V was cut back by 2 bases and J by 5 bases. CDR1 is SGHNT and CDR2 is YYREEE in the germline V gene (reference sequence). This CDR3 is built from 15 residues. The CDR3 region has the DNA TGTGCCAGCAGCTTACCGGGACTAGCCCTGGAGACCCAGTACTTC. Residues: CASSLPGLALETQYF.

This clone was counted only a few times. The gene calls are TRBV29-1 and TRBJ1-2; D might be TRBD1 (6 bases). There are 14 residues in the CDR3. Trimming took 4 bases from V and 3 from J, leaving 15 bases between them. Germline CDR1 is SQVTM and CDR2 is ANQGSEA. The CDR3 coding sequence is TGCAGCGTTGTATACAGGGAAGGCTACTATGGCTACACCTTC. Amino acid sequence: CSVVYREGYYGYTF.

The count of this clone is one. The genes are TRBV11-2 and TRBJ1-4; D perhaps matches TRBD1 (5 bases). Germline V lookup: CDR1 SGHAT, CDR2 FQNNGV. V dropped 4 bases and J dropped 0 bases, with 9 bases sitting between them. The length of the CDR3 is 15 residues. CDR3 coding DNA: TGTGCCAGCAGCTCTCGGACAACAACTAATGAAAAACTGTTTTTT. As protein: CASSSRTTTNEKLFF.

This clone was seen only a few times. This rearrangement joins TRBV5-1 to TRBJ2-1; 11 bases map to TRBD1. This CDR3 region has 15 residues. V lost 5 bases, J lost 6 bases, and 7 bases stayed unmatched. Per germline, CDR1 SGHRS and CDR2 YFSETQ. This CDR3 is CASRPGQGAFNEQFF. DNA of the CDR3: TGCGCCAGCAGACCCGGACAGGGGGCGTTCAATGAGCAGTTCTTC.

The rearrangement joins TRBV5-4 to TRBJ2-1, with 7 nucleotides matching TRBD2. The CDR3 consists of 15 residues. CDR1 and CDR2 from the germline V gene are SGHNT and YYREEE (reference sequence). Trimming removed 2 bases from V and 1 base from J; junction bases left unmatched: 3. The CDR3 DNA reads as TGTGCCAGCAGCTTTAGGGGAGGGTCCTACAATGAGCAGTTCTTC. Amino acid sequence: CASSFRGGSYNEQFF.

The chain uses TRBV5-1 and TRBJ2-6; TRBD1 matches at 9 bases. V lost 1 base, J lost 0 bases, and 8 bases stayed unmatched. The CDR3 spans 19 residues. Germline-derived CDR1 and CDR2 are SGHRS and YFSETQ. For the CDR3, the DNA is TGCGCCAGCAGCTTGTGGGGACAGGGAGATGGCTCTGGGGCCAACGTCCTGACTTTC. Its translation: CASSLWGQGDGSGANVLTF.